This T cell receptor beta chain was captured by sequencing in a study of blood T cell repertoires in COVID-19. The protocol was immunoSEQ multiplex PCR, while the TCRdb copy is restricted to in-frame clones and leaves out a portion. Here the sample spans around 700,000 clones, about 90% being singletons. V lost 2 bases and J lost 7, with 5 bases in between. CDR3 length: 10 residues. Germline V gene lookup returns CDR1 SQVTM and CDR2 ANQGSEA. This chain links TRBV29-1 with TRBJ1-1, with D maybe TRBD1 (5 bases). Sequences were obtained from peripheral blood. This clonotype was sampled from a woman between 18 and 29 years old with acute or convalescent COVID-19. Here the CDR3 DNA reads TGCAGCGTTGAAACAGGTGAAGCTTTCTTT. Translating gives CSVETGEAFF.